The present TCR beta chain was sequenced within a study of blood T cell repertoires in COVID-19. Study overall: The study drew acute and convalescent COVID-19 samples from the United States, Italy and Spain. The analysed material was cDNA or gDNA that came from T cells, B-cell-depleted T cells, or PBMCs.

Original methodology: Estimation of nucleated cell counts was performed using reference gene primer amplification. Measured with immunoSEQ multiplex PCR; TCRdb has only the in-frame clones, and not every one. The V and J calls and clone size come from that table; D and trimming were worked out from the DNA. The repertoire has some 60,000 clones, about 84% of them found once; the top ten carry more than 7%. This CDR3 comprises 16 residues. Germline V gene lookup returns CDR1 SGHVS and CDR2 FQNEAQ. V lost 3 bases to trimming and J lost 5 bases, with 17 bases between them. Sequenced input: peripheral blood. This clonotype was sampled from a man aged 55 to 70 with acute or convalescent COVID-19. The chain employs TRBV7-8 and TRBJ2-1; a weak D match, TRBD1 (6 bases). In DNA, the CDR3 is TGTGCCAGCAGCTTGGTGGCCGGGACATCGAACAATGAGCAGTTCTTC. Translating it yields CASSLVAGTSNNEQFF.